This T cell receptor (beta chain) came from a study of human T cells and chemical hapten exposure. Germline-derived CDR1 and CDR2 are SGHVS and FQNEAQ. The CDR3 spans 16 residues. After removal of 1 base from V and 1 base from J, the junction contained 3 bases not matched to a gene. The sample's time point: pre-sensitization, week 0. Treatment noted: therapeutic diphenylcyclopropenone sensitization with weekly scalp DPC. TCRdb ran MiXCR on the RACE reads and lists one entry per CDR3 protein. The repertoire holds 50,000 to 70,000 distinct CDR3 sequences, with more than 8% as singletons. This clonotype was seen more than once but under ten times.

This TCR was sampled from a man in his forties with alopecia areata. Some clones in this sample may be carry-over from other donors' samples. The sample here was whole blood, taken in connection with sensitization to the hapten diphenylcyclopropenone (DPC). The chain carries TRBV7-8 and TRBJ2-1; 8 bases agree with TRBD2. The CDR3 reads CASSLGTSRSYNEQFF. The CDR3, as DNA: TGTGCCAGCAGCTTAGGGACTAGCCGGTCCTACAATGAGCAGTTCTTC.